This T cell receptor beta chain was recovered during a study of T cells in Graves' hyperthyroidism and ophthalmopathy. Amplification targeted TCR beta CDR3 regions from RNA transcripts. Researchers ran a first-round RT-PCR on the TCR CDR3 using the HTBI primer set. TCRdb called the multiplex PCR reads again in MiXCR, with one record for every CDR3 protein. The top ten clones hold about 8.4% of a sample with about 720,000 distinct CDR3 sequences, roughly 15% of them seen once. This clonotype was found many times. The antigen is unknown. Absence of ophthalmopathy progression within 18 months defined stable Graves' hyperthyroidism. Using 10 ml of fresh peripheral blood, PBMCs were prepared. Regarding the study as a whole: Median prediction lead before ophthalmopathy onset was around 7 months with the model.

The clonotype was recovered from a man younger than 35 with Graves' hyperthyroidism. What was sequenced was blood.

CDR3 nucleotide sequence: TGTGCCAGCAGCCACAGGGGAGATACGCAGTATTTT. This codes for CASSHRGDTQYF. The chain has TRBV7-9 and TRBJ2-3, with 7 bases fitting TRBD1. Germline-derived CDR1 and CDR2 are SEHNR and FQNEAQ (reference sequence). The CDR3 length is 12 residues. V gave up 5 bases and J gave up 5 bases; unmatched junction bases: 1.